A single sample gave rise to the 10 T cell receptor beta chains below, sequenced in a study of regulatory T cells in long-lasting Graves disease. Indicated time point: persistent/refractory GD, antithyroid drugs over 5 years with positive TRAb. Making the TCR library involved RNA that had been extracted from PBMCs. Construction of the TCR beta libraries employed iRepertoire HTBI primers in conjunction with Arm-PCR of CDR3 regions. TCRdb analysed the multiplex PCR reads with MiXCR anew, one entry per CDR3 protein. The sample includes about 660,000 distinct CDR3 sequences, about 32% of them seen just once. This material consisted of peripheral blood mononuclear cells (PBMCs), taken when the disease was refractory, from a patient treated with antithyroid drugs. All receptors derive from a female donor with Graves disease.

The V and J genes are TRBV20-1 and TRBJ2-3, with D maybe TRBD2 (6 bases). Between the trimmed V and J ends, which lost 0 bases and 4 bases, there was a span of 8 bases. This CDR3 is built from 13 residues. Per germline, CDR1 DFQATT and CDR2 SNEGSKA (reference sequence). Written as DNA, the CDR3 is TGCAGTGCTAGAGAGGGAGGCGCAGATACGCAGTATTTT. Translating it yields CSAREGGADTQYF.

This clonotype was seen more than once but under ten times. The chain has TRBV19 and TRBJ2-2; D is possibly TRBD2 (6 bases). This CDR3 contains 16 residues. CDR1 and CDR2 from the germline V gene are LNHDA and SQIVND (reference sequence). The V gene lost 7 bases and the J gene lost 4 bases, with 19 bases spanning the gap. DNA for the CDR3: TGTGCCAGTATTCGGGAGAGACCGCGAAGCACCGGGGAGCTGTTTTTT. Translation: CASIRERPRSTGELFF.

The rearrangement uses TRBV5-1 and TRBJ1-2; D call uncertain. V lost 0 bases and J 5 bases, leaving 17 bases between the germline ends. The CDR3 is 16 residues long. Per germline, CDR1 SGHRS and CDR2 YFSETQ. The CDR3 region has the DNA TGCGCCAGCAGCTTGGCCGGGAGCAGTTCGAAGTATGGCTACACCTTC. Translation gives CASSLAGSSSKYGYTF.

The chain recombines TRBV11-2 with TRBJ2-1; D gene unclear. CDR1 is SGHAT and CDR2 is FQNNGV in the germline V gene. The length of the CDR3 is 12 residues. Deletions cut 0 bases from V and 9 bases from J, with 6 bases between. The CDR3: CASSLEFAEQFF. The CDR3 DNA follows: TGTGCCAGCAGCTTAGAGTTTGCTGAGCAGTTCTTC.

This chain uses TRBV6-2 or TRBV6-3 with TRBJ2-2; D is tentatively TRBD1 or TRBD2 (5 bases each). Per the germline V gene, CDR1 is MNHEY and CDR2 is SVGEGT. This CDR3 is 13 amino acids long. V lost 7 bases to trimming and J lost 8 bases, with 14 bases between them. In nucleotides, the CDR3 is TGTGCCAGCAATAAAGCAGGGAGTGGGGAGCTGTTTTTT. This translates into CASNKAGSGELFF.

The V and J genes are TRBV29-1 and TRBJ1-2, with 10 bases matching TRBD1. J was trimmed by 10 bases and V by 4 bases; bases with no gene match: 6. The CDR3 is made up of 12 amino acids. Germline loops: CDR1 SQVTM, CDR2 ANQGSEA. The CDR3 coding sequence is TGCAGCGTTGGGGGACAGGGGACAAACTACACCTTC. Its translation: CSVGGQGTNYTF.

The gene calls are TRBV7-9 and TRBJ2-5, with no clear D. Trimming removed 5 bases from V and 4 bases from J, with 11 bases in between. The CDR3 is 13 amino acids. Germline V gene lookup returns CDR1 SEHNR and CDR2 FQNEAQ (reference sequence). CDR3 region: CASSPGDRETQYF. The CDR3 bases are TGTGCCAGCAGCCCCGGCGATAGAGAGACCCAGTACTTC.

The chain carries TRBV7-9 and TRBJ1-2; the D gene is possibly TRBD1 (5 bases). Trimming removed 0 bases from V and 2 bases from J, with 13 bases in between. The germline V gene has CDR1 SEHNR and CDR2 FQNEAQ (reference sequence). The CDR3 length is 16 residues. In DNA form, the CDR3 reads TGTGCCAGCAGCTTAGCCCTGCAGGGAAGGAACTATGGCTACACCTTC. This gives the protein CASSLALQGRNYGYTF.

The rearrangement uses TRBV20-1 and TRBJ2-2; TRBD2 matches 12 bases. CDR1 and CDR2 (germline): DFQATT, SNEGSKA (reference sequence). CDR3 length equals 14 residues. CDR3 loop: CSAGLAGNTGELFF. The CDR3, as DNA: TGCAGCGCGGGACTAGCGGGGAACACCGGGGAGCTGTTTTTT.

The V and J genes are TRBV3-1 and TRBJ1-1; D unclear. In germline, CDR1 is LGHDT, CDR2 YNNKEL (reference sequence). The CDR3 loop spans 13 amino acids. Trimming cost V 0 bases and J 5 bases, with 7 bases left between them. The DNA for the CDR3 is TGTGCCAGCAGCCAAGATTTTCATACTGAAGCTTTCTTT. Translated: CASSQDFHTEAFF. The variable domain in full, with the rest retrieved from reference TRBV3-1 and TRBJ1-1, is DTAVSQTPKYLVTQMGNDKSIKCEQNLGHDTMYWYKQDSKKFLKIMFSYNNKELIINETVPNRFSPKSPDKAHLNLHINSLELGDSAVYFCASSQDFHTEAFFGQGTRLTVV.